The 28 T cell receptor beta chains below all came from one sample that was sequenced in a study of blood T cell repertoires in COVID-19 (dated by TCRdb to about 2020). Library construction relied on the immunoSEQ multiplex PCR assay. TCRdb provides this immuneACCESS table in a form limited to in-frame rearrangements. Some clones are lacking; in checked studies, under half of them reflect an unresolved V gene, and why the rest are absent is not known. This sample gives approximately 75,000 clones in total; about 86% of them show up just once. The ten largest clones represent around 6% of the sample. The sequenced material came from peripheral blood. The receptors were sampled from an elderly man with COVID-19, enrolled during active disease.

The rearrangement uses TRBV19 and TRBJ2-7; possible D gene TRBD1, 6 bases. The CDR3 covers 13 residues. Germline CDR1 and CDR2: LNHDA and SQIVND (reference sequence). Deletions cut 4 bases from V and 2 bases from J, with 9 bases between. The CDR3 reads CASSKGHPYEQYF. The CDR3 bases are TGTGCCAGTAGTAAGGGACATCCCTACGAGCAGTACTTC.

The chain links TRBV5-6 to TRBJ1-1; D not resolved. Germline CDR1 SGHDT, CDR2 YYEEEE. This CDR3 has 13 amino acids. V was shortened by 1 base and J by 7 bases, with 11 bases between the two germline ends. The CDR3 protein is CASSLSPASEAFF. The CDR3 DNA reads as TGTGCCAGCAGCTTGAGCCCAGCTAGTGAAGCTTTCTTT.

The CDR3 region has the DNA TGTGCCAGCAGCTTTGGTCTAGCGGGGGGTGGTAGGCAGTTCTTC. It encodes CASSFGLAGGGRQFF. This chain joins TRBV5-4 and TRBJ2-1, with 11 bases matching TRBD2. Trimming at V came to 2 bases and at J to 12 bases, leaving 10 bases not matched to a gene. This CDR3 is built from 15 residues. Germline V gene sequence: CDR1 SGHNT, CDR2 YYREEE (reference sequence).

The chain couples TRBV5-6 to TRBJ2-1; D remains ambiguous. The CDR3 loop spans 14 amino acids. The germline gives CDR1 SGHDT, CDR2 YYEEEE. The V end lost 1 base, the J end lost 3 bases, and 8 bases lay between the germline ends. In DNA form, the CDR3 reads TGTGCCAGCAGCTTGCGACTGGGCTACAATGAGCAGTTCTTC. Protein: CASSLRLGYNEQFF.

The CDR3, as DNA: TGTGCCAGCAGCTTGCCGCTATCAAACTATGGCTACACCTTC. Protein sequence: CASSLPLSNYGYTF. The chain has TRBV5-6 and TRBJ1-2; no firm D call. In germline, CDR1 is SGHDT, CDR2 YYEEEE. The CDR3 extends over 14 amino acids. V was trimmed by 1 base and J by 2 bases, leaving 9 bases between them.

The chain links TRBV7-8 to TRBJ1-4; no reliable D call. Germline V gene sequence: CDR1 SGHVS, CDR2 FQNEAQ. Trimming removed 1 base from V and 7 bases from J, with 13 bases in between. The CDR3 spans 15 residues. DNA for the CDR3: TGTGCCAGCAGCTTAGGGGGAGGATTGGGTGAAAAACTGTTTTTT. It is translated as CASSLGGGLGEKLFF. Supplemented by reference TRBV7-8 and TRBJ1-4, the full variable domain reads GAGVSQSPRYKVAKRGQDVALRCDPISGHVSLFWYQQALGQGPEFLTYFQNEAQLDKSGLPSDRFFAERPEGSVSTLKIQRTQQEDSAVYLCASSLGGGLGEKLFFGSGTQLSVL.

This chain links TRBV7-9 with TRBJ1-1; 9 bases align to TRBD1. V shed 7 bases and J 5 bases; nucleotides not matched to a gene: 8. CDR3 size: 14 residues. CDR1 and CDR2 from the germline V gene are SEHNR and FQNEAQ (reference sequence). The CDR3 loop reads CASIRTGGTTEAFF. CDR3 coding DNA: TGTGCCAGCATCCGCACAGGGGGCACGACTGAAGCTTTCTTT.

The chain uses TRBV5-1 and TRBJ2-5; 14 positions agree with TRBD2. The ends lost 0 bases at V and 1 base at J; junction bases unmatched: 5. CDR1 SGHRS and CDR2 YFSETQ come from the germline V gene. This CDR3 has 18 amino acids. Here the CDR3 reads CASSLGTSGGSTQETQYF. The CDR3 DNA follows: TGCGCCAGCAGCTTGGGGACTAGCGGGGGGTCGACCCAAGAGACCCAGTACTTC.

The chain recombines TRBV27 with TRBJ2-7; 10 bases fit TRBD2. The CDR3 covers 15 residues. The ends lost 2 bases at V and 0 bases at J; junction bases unmatched: 1. Germline CDR1 reads MNHEY; CDR2 reads SMNVEV (reference sequence). The CDR3 reads CASSLASGGSYEQYF. In DNA, the CDR3 is TGTGCCAGCAGTTTAGCTAGCGGGGGCTCCTACGAGCAGTACTTC.

The chain is built from TRBV23-1 and TRBJ2-1; 7 nucleotides align to TRBD1. TRBV23-1 is reported as an ORF; its role is uncertain. V was clipped by 4 bases and J by 1 base; unmatched bases: 10. The length of the CDR3 is 17 residues. In DNA, the CDR3 is TGCGCCAGCAGTCCCTCCGGACAGGAGCTATCCTACAATGAGCAGTTCTTC. This gives the protein CASSPSGQELSYNEQFF.

The chain uses TRBV19 and TRBJ2-4, with 7 bases that match TRBD1. J was trimmed by 5 bases and V by 1 base; bases with no gene match: 8. Germline loops: CDR1 LNHDA, CDR2 SQIVND (reference sequence). This CDR3 region has 16 residues. In DNA form, the CDR3 reads TGTGCCAGTAGTATAGGGGTCAAGGGGGCGCAAAACATTCAGTACTTC. Translated, it gives CASSIGVKGAQNIQYF.

The chain is built from TRBV5-1 and TRBJ1-1; D unresolved. Germline V lookup: CDR1 SGHRS, CDR2 YFSETQ. V was clipped by 0 bases and J by 0 bases, with 6 bases between them. The length of the CDR3 is 14 residues. Here the CDR3 reads CASSLEPMNTEAFF. Here the CDR3 DNA reads TGCGCCAGCAGCTTGGAGCCGATGAACACTGAAGCTTTCTTT. The full variable domain, with the rest looked up from reference TRBV5-1 and TRBJ1-1, is KAGVTQTPRYLIKTRGQQVTLSCSPISGHRSVSWYQQTPGQGLQFLFEYFSETQRNKGNFPGRFSGRQFSNSRSEMNVSTLELGDSALYLCASSLEPMNTEAFFGQGTRLTVV.

The gene calls are TRBV6-1 and TRBJ2-3, with 8 bases matching TRBD2. J was trimmed by 12 bases and V by 1 base; bases with no gene match: 6. The CDR3 sequence is 13 residues long. CDR1 is MNHNS and CDR2 is SASEGT in the germline V gene. The DNA of the CDR3 is TGTGCCAGCAGTGAAGGGGTGCGGGGGGCCCAGTATTTT. It specifies CASSEGVRGAQYF.

V gene TRBV9 combines with J gene TRBJ1-1; D possibly corresponds to TRBD1 (5 bases). Trimming left V 7 bases short and J 5 bases short, with 15 bases between. CDR1 is SGDLS, CDR2 YYNGEE, per germline. The CDR3 consists of 13 residues. The CDR3 sequence is CASSRGSWTEAFF. CDR3 DNA: TGTGCCAGCTCCCGGGGGAGTTGGACTGAAGCTTTCTTT.

The chain joins TRBV5-4 to TRBJ2-1; 10 bases are shared with TRBD1. V was clipped by 4 bases and J by 12 bases; unmatched bases: 19. The germline CDR1 and CDR2 sequences are SGHNT and YYREEE (reference sequence). The CDR3 contains 17 residues. The CDR3 DNA reads as TGTGCCAGCAGCCCTGGAGGCTCGGGACAGGGGCCGGAGGCGCAGTTCTTC. Its translation is CASSPGGSGQGPEAQFF.

The rearrangement uses TRBV6-5 and TRBJ1-3; 7 positions match TRBD1. J lost 0 bases, V lost 5 bases, and 4 bases had no gene match. Germline assignment: CDR1 MNHEY and CDR2 SVGAGI. The CDR3 runs 15 residues. The chain's CDR3 is CASSKTGYSGNTIYF. Written as DNA, the CDR3 is TGTGCCAGCAGTAAGACAGGGTACTCTGGAAACACCATATATTTT.

This sequence joins TRBV2 and TRBJ1-5; perhaps TRBD1 as D (5 bases). The V end was cut by 4 bases, the J end by 9 bases, with 13 bases between. The germline gives CDR1 SNHLY, CDR2 FYNNEI. This CDR3 has 13 residues. The CDR3 DNA reads as TGTGCCAGCAGTGCCGGGGCGGAGGGGCCCCAGCATTTT. Amino acid sequence: CASSAGAEGPQHF.

The chain recombines TRBV7-3 with TRBJ2-1; D possibly corresponds to TRBD1 (7 bases). The germline V and J ends were trimmed by 5 bases and 7 bases, with 24 bases remaining between them. The CDR3 totals 17 residues. The germline gives CDR1 SGHTA, CDR2 FQGTGA. CDR3 loop: CASSPAEAGGRGNEQFF. Written as DNA, the CDR3 is TGTGCCAGCAGCCCAGCGGAGGCAGGGGGGCGGGGTAATGAGCAGTTCTTC.

The V gene is TRBV7-3, the J gene TRBJ2-1; a weak D match, TRBD2 (6 bases). Trimming pared 5 bases from V and 8 bases from J, leaving 19 bases between. The germline V gene encodes CDR1 SGHTA and CDR2 FQGTGA. This CDR3 contains 15 residues. The CDR3, as DNA: TGTGCCAGCAGCCCCCTGGGCGGGGCCGAGGATGAGCAGTTCTTC. It is translated as CASSPLGGAEDEQFF. Looking up the rest from reference TRBV7-3 and TRBJ2-1 gives the full variable domain: GAGVSQTPSNKVTEKGKYVELRCDPISGHTALYWYRQSLGQGPEFLIYFQGTGAADDSGLPNDRFFAVRPEGSVSTLKIQRTERGDSAVYLCASSPLGGAEDEQFFGPGTRLTVL.

The V call is TRBV6-6, the J call TRBJ1-5, with 9 bases identical to TRBD1. CDR3 size: 14 residues. The germline V gene has CDR1 MNHNY and CDR2 SVGAGI (reference sequence). V was pared by 4 bases and J by 4 bases, with 2 bases of the junction left unmatched. CDR3 DNA sequence: TGTGCCAGCAGTTTTGGACAGGGGAATCAGCCCCAGCATTTT. Protein product: CASSFGQGNQPQHF.

This clone was picked up one time. CDR3 region: CASSLGGSNTGELFF. In DNA, the CDR3 is TGCGCCAGCAGCTTGGGCGGCTCGAACACCGGGGAGCTGTTTTTT. V is TRBV5-1 and J is TRBJ2-2, with D unclear. This CDR3 is 15 amino acids long. Trimming removed 0 bases from V and 0 bases from J, with 6 bases in between. Germline values: CDR1 SGHRS, CDR2 YFSETQ.

This chain links TRBV5-6 with TRBJ1-1; 8 positions agree with TRBD1. The CDR3 spans 13 residues. Germline V gives CDR1 SGHDT, CDR2 YYEEEE. Losses at the gene ends were 6 bases for V and 5 bases for J; bases not matched to a gene: 6. CDR3 in amino acids: CASTKQGGTEAFF. The CDR3 DNA is TGTGCCAGCACAAAACAGGGGGGAACTGAAGCTTTCTTT.

The V gene is TRBV4-2, the J gene TRBJ1-3; 11 bases fit TRBD1. The V gene's germline CDR1 is LGHNA and CDR2 YNFKEQ. The V and J ends lost 2 bases and 2 bases, in that order; junction bases with no gene match: 5. This CDR3 has 17 residues. The CDR3 nucleotides are TGTGCCAGCAGCCAATCTGGGACAGGGGGGGCTGGAAACACCATATATTTT. Translating it yields CASSQSGTGGAGNTIYF.

The V and J genes are TRBV20-1 and TRBJ2-5, with 11 bases matching TRBD2. This CDR3 is built from 15 residues. With V trimmed by 3 bases and J by 2 bases, 5 bases remained unmatched. Germline V gene data show CDR1 as DFQATT and CDR2 as SNEGSKA (reference sequence). This CDR3 reads CSASPTSGVQETQYF. Written as DNA, the CDR3 is TGCAGTGCTAGTCCGACTAGCGGGGTACAAGAGACCCAGTACTTC.

V gene TRBV19 combines with J gene TRBJ1-5, with 8 bases lining up with TRBD1. Trimming at V came to 6 bases and at J to 1 base, leaving 2 bases not matched to a gene. Per germline, CDR1 LNHDA and CDR2 SQIVND (reference sequence). The CDR3 covers 14 residues. The CDR3 sequence: CASRNRGSNQPQHF. The DNA for the CDR3 is TGTGCCAGTAGGAACAGGGGGAGCAATCAGCCCCAGCATTTT.

This chain links TRBV11-2 with TRBJ2-1; the D gene is possibly TRBD2 (5 bases). CDR3 length: 15 amino acids. Deletions cut 0 bases from V and 4 bases from J, with 10 bases between. Germline V gene lookup returns CDR1 SGHAT and CDR2 FQNNGV. The CDR3 sequence is CASSLDTGNYNEQFF. The CDR3 DNA sequence: TGTGCCAGCAGCTTAGATACCGGGAATTACAATGAGCAGTTCTTC. The full variable domain, its missing parts supplied by reference TRBV11-2 and TRBJ2-1, is EAGVAQSPRYKIIEKRQSVAFWCNPISGHATLYWYQQILGQGPKLLIQFQNNGVVDDSQLPKDRFSAERLKGVDSTLKIQPAKLEDSAVYLCASSLDTGNYNEQFFGPGTRLTVL.

The chain carries TRBV6-5 and TRBJ2-5; 7 bases map to TRBD1. This CDR3 has 13 amino acids. Germline lookup yields CDR1 MNHEY and CDR2 SVGAGI. The V and J ends lost 6 bases and 4 bases, in that order; junction bases with no gene match: 5. CDR3 DNA: TGTGCCAGCAGACCTACAGGGGTAGAGACCCAGTACTTC. As protein: CASRPTGVETQYF.

V usage is TRBV9 and J usage is TRBJ2-6, with 7 bases matching TRBD2. The CDR3 length is 17 residues. Germline lookup yields CDR1 SGDLS and CDR2 YYNGEE. V lost 0 bases and J lost 0; bases outside the gene matches: 3. For the CDR3, the DNA is TGTGCCAGCAGCGTAGCTCCTAGCGGCTCTGGGGCCAACGTCCTGACTTTC. Translating gives CASSVAPSGSGANVLTF.